This is a list of T cell receptor beta chains from one sample in a study of cytomegalovirus exposure and HLA in healthy donors. Sequencing used immunoSEQ multiplex PCR; TCRdb keeps in-frame clones, though not all of them. The repertoire includes over 150,000 clones, 65% to 90% of them detected once, and roughly an eighth sits in the top ten. Input material: PBMCs. The receptor source for this set is a woman younger than 45 in good health and CMV-seropositive. The CDR3 runs from the conserved cysteine through the conserved F or W. A D gene is named only where the DNA matches it firmly. Clone size is shown for a subset of rows, as once, few, many or a class of expanded clone.

clone size: -
J gene: TRBJ1-2
D gene: TRBD1
V gene: TRBV5-4
CDR3 DNA: TGTGCCAGCAGTTCCGGGACAGGGGGTGGCTACACCTTC
CDR3 protein: CASSSGTGGGYTF

clone size: -
J gene: TRBJ2-7
D gene: -
V gene: TRBV29-1
CDR3 DNA: TGCAGCGTTGCCAATGGGCGGGGAGTAAACGAGCAGTACTTC
CDR3 protein: CSVANGRGVNEQYF

clone size: -
J gene: TRBJ1-5
D gene: TRBD1
V gene: TRBV2
CDR3 DNA: TGTGCCAGCAGTCAAGACAGGGTAGGTCAGCCCCAGCATTTT
CDR3 protein: CASSQDRVGQPQHF

clone size: -
J gene: TRBJ1-5
D gene: TRBD1
V gene: TRBV15
CDR3 DNA: TGTGCCACCAGCAGAGACCCCCGGGACAGGGTGGATCAGCCCCAGCATTTT
CDR3 protein: CATSRDPRDRVDQPQHF

clone size: -
J gene: TRBJ2-5
D gene: TRBD2
V gene: TRBV2
CDR3 DNA: TGTGCCAGCAGTGAAGCCTGGGGACTAGCCCAAGAGACCCAGTACTTC
CDR3 protein: CASSEAWGLAQETQYF

clone size: -
J gene: TRBJ2-1
D gene: -
V gene: TRBV10-2
CDR3 DNA: TGCGCCAGCAGTGAGCTCCCAGAACGATTTTACAATGAGCAGTTCTTC
CDR3 protein: CASSELPERFYNEQFF

clone size: -
J gene: TRBJ2-5
D gene: -
V gene: TRBV6-6
CDR3 DNA: TGTGCCGGAAACAGGAGAGCCCAAGAGACCCAGTACTTC
CDR3 protein: CAGNRRAQETQYF

clone size: -
J gene: TRBJ2-2
D gene: TRBD1
V gene: TRBV28
CDR3 DNA: TGTGCCAGCAGTCAACCACCGGGACAGGGGATAACCGGGGAGCTGTTTTTT
CDR3 protein: CASSQPPGQGITGELFF

clone size: -
J gene: TRBJ2-2
D gene: TRBD1
V gene: TRBV14
CDR3 DNA: TGTGCCAGCAGCTCCCGGACAGGGCCTCGGGGGGAGCTGTTTTTT
CDR3 protein: CASSSRTGPRGELFF

clone size: -
J gene: TRBJ1-2
D gene: -
V gene: TRBV5-6
CDR3 DNA: TGTGCCAGCAGCTGGGACTTCAGTGGCTACACCTTC
CDR3 protein: CASSWDFSGYTF

clone size: -
J gene: TRBJ2-2
D gene: TRBD2
V gene: TRBV9
CDR3 DNA: TGTGCCAGCAGCGCGGGACTAGCGGCCGGGGAGCTGTTTTTT
CDR3 protein: CASSAGLAAGELFF

clone size: few
J gene: TRBJ1-3
D gene: -
V gene: TRBV30
CDR3 DNA: TGTGCCTGGAGTACCGAGGAGACTGGAAACACCATATATTTT
CDR3 protein: CAWSTEETGNTIYF

clone size: once
J gene: TRBJ1-4
D gene: TRBD1
V gene: TRBV28
CDR3 DNA: TGTGCCAGCAGTTCCCCGGGACAGGGCCGGTGGGAAAAACTGTTTTTT
CDR3 protein: CASSSPGQGRWEKLFF

clone size: -
J gene: TRBJ2-5
D gene: -
V gene: TRBV29-1
CDR3 DNA: TGCAGCGGCTACCGGGACCAAGAGACCCAGTACTTC
CDR3 protein: CSGYRDQETQYF

clone size: -
J gene: TRBJ2-1
D gene: TRBD2
V gene: TRBV5-1
CDR3 DNA: TGCGCCAGCAGCTTGGGTTTGGGGGGGTTAGGCTCCTACAATGAGCAGTTCTTC
CDR3 protein: CASSLGLGGLGSYNEQFF

clone size: -
J gene: TRBJ2-1
D gene: -
V gene: TRBV29-1
CDR3 DNA: TGCAGCGTGAGGGACTGGCGGGGTGATGAGCAGTTCTTC
CDR3 protein: CSVRDWRGDEQFF

clone size: few
J gene: TRBJ2-7
D gene: -
V gene: TRBV4-2
CDR3 DNA: TGTGCCAGCAGCCAAGAGGGGGCAGGGGAGCAGTACTTC
CDR3 protein: CASSQEGAGEQYF

clone size: -
J gene: TRBJ2-5
D gene: -
V gene: TRBV18
CDR3 DNA: TGTGCCAGCTCACCCGGGACAAAAGAGACCCAGTACTTC
CDR3 protein: CASSPGTKETQYF

clone size: -
J gene: TRBJ2-1
D gene: -
V gene: TRBV29-1
CDR3 DNA: TGCAGCGTGAGGGCCTCCGAGGAGGAGCAGTTCTTC
CDR3 protein: CSVRASEEEQFF

clone size: -
J gene: TRBJ2-3
D gene: TRBD1
V gene: TRBV6-5
CDR3 DNA: TGTGCCAGCAGCCTGGGACAGGGGGGCGCAGATACGCAGTATTTT
CDR3 protein: CASSLGQGGADTQYF

clone size: -
J gene: TRBJ2-3
D gene: -
V gene: TRBV6-5
CDR3 DNA: TGTGCCAGCAGTTACTCGGCGGAGCTCAGCACAGATACGCAGTATTTT
CDR3 protein: CASSYSAELSTDTQYF

clone size: -
J gene: TRBJ1-5
D gene: -
V gene: TRBV7-2
CDR3 DNA: TGTGCCAGCAGCTTAGGGGAGCGAAAAGGCCAGCCCCAGCATTTT
CDR3 protein: CASSLGERKGQPQHF

clone size: -
J gene: TRBJ2-7
D gene: TRBD2
V gene: TRBV14
CDR3 DNA: TGTGCCAGCAGCCAAGTCGGCGGGAGGAACTACGAGCAGTACTTC
CDR3 protein: CASSQVGGRNYEQYF

clone size: -
J gene: TRBJ2-7
D gene: -
V gene: TRBV5-4
CDR3 DNA: TGTGCCAGCAGCTTGACAGGGAGTGACGAGCAGTACTTC
CDR3 protein: CASSLTGSDEQYF

clone size: -
J gene: TRBJ2-1
D gene: TRBD2
V gene: TRBV5-1
CDR3 DNA: TGCGCCAGCAGCTGGACAAGCGGGAGGGCCTCATATGAGCAGTTCTTC
CDR3 protein: CASSWTSGRASYEQFF

clone size: few
J gene: TRBJ2-1
D gene: -
V gene: TRBV20-1
CDR3 DNA: TGCAGTGCTAGACTCGATGAGCAGTTCTTC
CDR3 protein: CSARLDEQFF

clone size: -
J gene: TRBJ1-1
D gene: -
V gene: TRBV5-1
CDR3 DNA: TGCGCCAGCAGCTTTTCGGACGGGACAAACACTGAAGCTTTCTTT
CDR3 protein: CASSFSDGTNTEAFF